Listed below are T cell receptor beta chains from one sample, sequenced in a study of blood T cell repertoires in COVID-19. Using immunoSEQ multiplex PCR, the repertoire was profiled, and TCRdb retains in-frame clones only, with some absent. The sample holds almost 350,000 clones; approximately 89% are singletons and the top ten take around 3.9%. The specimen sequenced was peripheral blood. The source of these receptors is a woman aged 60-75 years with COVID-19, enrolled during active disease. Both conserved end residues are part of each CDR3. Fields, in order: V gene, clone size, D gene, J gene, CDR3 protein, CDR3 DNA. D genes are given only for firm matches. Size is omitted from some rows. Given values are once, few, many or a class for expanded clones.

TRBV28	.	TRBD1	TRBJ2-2	CASSPADRDTGELFF	TGTGCCAGCAGTCCCGCCGACAGGGACACCGGGGAGCTGTTTTTT
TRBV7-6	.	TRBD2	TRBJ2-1	CASSASGRGSYNEQFF	TGTGCCAGCAGCGCTAGCGGCAGAGGCTCCTACAATGAGCAGTTCTTC
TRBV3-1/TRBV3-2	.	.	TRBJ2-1	CASSQSRVGEQFF	TGTGCCAGCAGCCAATCACGGGTGGGTGAGCAGTTCTTC
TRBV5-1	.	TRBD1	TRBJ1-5	CASSWTGGREPQHF	TGCGCCAGCAGCTGGACAGGGGGTCGGGAGCCCCAGCATTTT
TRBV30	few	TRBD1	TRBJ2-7	CAWSIGQGDEQYF	TGTGCCTGGAGTATAGGACAGGGTGACGAGCAGTACTTC
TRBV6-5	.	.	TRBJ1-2	CASISRGRNYGYTF	TGTGCCAGCATTTCGCGGGGGCGCAACTATGGCTACACCTTC
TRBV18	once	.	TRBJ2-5	CASSPLARQETQYF	TGTGCCAGCTCACCACTGGCCAGACAAGAGACCCAGTACTTC
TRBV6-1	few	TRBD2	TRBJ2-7	CASSERSGFRGAYEQYF	TGTGCCAGCAGTGAAAGGTCCGGGTTTCGGGGGGCCTACGAGCAGTACTTC
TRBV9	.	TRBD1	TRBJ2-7	CASSVGGTVSYEQYF	TGTGCCAGCAGCGTAGGTGGGACAGTCTCCTACGAGCAGTACTTC
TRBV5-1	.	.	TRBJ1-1	CASSSLGHDTEAFF	TGCGCCAGCAGCTCACTCGGACACGACACTGAAGCTTTCTTT
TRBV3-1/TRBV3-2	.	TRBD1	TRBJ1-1	CASSRPTGVNTEAFF	TGTGCCAGCAGCCGCCCGACAGGGGTGAACACTGAAGCTTTCTTT
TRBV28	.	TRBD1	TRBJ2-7	CASSTSSPGQGARYEQYF	TGTGCCAGCAGTACTTCCTCTCCGGGACAGGGGGCGCGGTACGAGCAGTACTTC
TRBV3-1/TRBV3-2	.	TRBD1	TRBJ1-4	CASSPRQGAREKLFF	TGTGCCAGCAGCCCCCGACAGGGGGCTCGTGAAAAACTGTTTTTT
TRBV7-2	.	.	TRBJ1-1	CASSLGFAEAFF	TGTGCCAGCAGCTTAGGTTTCGCTGAAGCTTTCTTT
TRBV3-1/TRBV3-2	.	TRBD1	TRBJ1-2	CASGTGTYYGYTF	TGTGCCAGCGGGACAGGGACATACTATGGCTACACCTTC
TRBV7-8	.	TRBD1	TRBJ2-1	CASSSDRGTFSYNEQFF	TGTGCCAGCAGCTCGGACAGGGGGACTTTTTCCTACAATGAGCAGTTCTTC
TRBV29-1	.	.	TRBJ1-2	CSVDGMGAFGYGYTF	TGCAGCGTTGACGGGATGGGGGCGTTTGGGTATGGCTACACCTTC
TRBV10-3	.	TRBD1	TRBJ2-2	CAINPGTGPLGTGELFF	TGTGCCATCAACCCGGGGACAGGTCCTTTGGGGACCGGGGAGCTGTTTTTT
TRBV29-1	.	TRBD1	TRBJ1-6	CSAGGQGSPLHF	TGCAGCGCTGGGGGACAGGGCTCACCCCTCCACTTT
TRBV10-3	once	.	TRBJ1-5	CAISVGVSQPQHF	TGTGCCATCAGTGTCGGGGTAAGTCAGCCCCAGCATTTT
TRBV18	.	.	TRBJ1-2	CASSPSSGGRGLYGYTF	TGTGCCAGCTCACCATCCTCGGGGGGGCGCGGGCTGTATGGCTACACCTTC
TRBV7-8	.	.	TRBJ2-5	CASSPGVSRTQYF	TGTGCCAGCAGCCCAGGGGTTAGTAGGACCCAGTACTTC
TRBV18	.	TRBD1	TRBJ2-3	CASSPGTGSPDTQYF	TGTGCCAGCTCACCAGGGACAGGTTCTCCAGATACGCAGTATTTT
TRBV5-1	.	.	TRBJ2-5	CASSKVPGLEETQYF	TGCGCCAGCAGTAAAGTTCCGGGACTCGAAGAGACCCAGTACTTC
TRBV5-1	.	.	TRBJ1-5	CASSHYGPQHF	TGCGCCAGCAGTCACTATGGCCCCCAGCATTTT
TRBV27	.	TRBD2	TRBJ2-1	CASSPGLAGLYNEQFF	TGTGCCAGCAGCCCCGGCCTAGCGGGGCTATACAATGAGCAGTTCTTC
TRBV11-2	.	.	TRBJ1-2	CASSYRDIYGYTF	TGTGCCAGCAGCTACAGGGACATCTATGGCTACACCTTC
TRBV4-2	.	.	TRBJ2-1	CASSQAVSTVINEQFF	TGTGCCAGCAGCCAAGCTGTATCTACCGTGATCAATGAGCAGTTCTTC
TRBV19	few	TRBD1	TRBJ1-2	CASSIAGATGENYGYTF	TGTGCCAGTAGTATAGCGGGTGCTACAGGGGAAAACTATGGCTACACCTTC
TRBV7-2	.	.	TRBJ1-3	CASSLVAGLESGNTIYF	TGTGCCAGCAGCTTAGTGGCAGGGCTTGAGTCTGGAAACACCATATATTTT
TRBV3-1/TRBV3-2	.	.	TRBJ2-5	CASSPSTGILPETQYF	TGTGCCAGCAGCCCTTCCACAGGGATCCTCCCCGAGACCCAGTACTTC
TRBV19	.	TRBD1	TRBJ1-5	CASSTKDRGEDQPQHF	TGTGCCAGTAGTACGAAGGACAGGGGCGAGGATCAGCCCCAGCATTTT
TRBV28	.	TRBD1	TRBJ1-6	CASSLHPTGGNSPLHF	TGTGCCAGCAGTTTACACCCGACAGGGGGGAATTCACCCCTCCACTTT
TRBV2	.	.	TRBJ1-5	CASSGGRGNQPQHF	TGTGCCAGCAGTGGGGGCAGGGGCAATCAGCCCCAGCATTTT
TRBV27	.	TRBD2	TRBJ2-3	CASSGRLAGGTSTDTQYF	TGTGCCAGCAGTGGTAGGCTAGCGGGGGGTACTAGCACAGATACGCAGTATTTT
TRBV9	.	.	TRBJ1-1	CASSVVRGSEAFF	TGTGCCAGCAGCGTAGTCCGGGGGTCTGAAGCTTTCTTT
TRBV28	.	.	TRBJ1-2	CASSPDPGQRYGYTF	TGTGCCAGCAGTCCCGACCCCGGACAGCGATATGGCTACACCTTC
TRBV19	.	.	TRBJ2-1	CASSPPRGGDYNEQFF	TGTGCCAGTAGCCCTCCCCGAGGGGGGGATTACAATGAGCAGTTCTTC
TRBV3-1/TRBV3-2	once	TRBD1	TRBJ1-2	CASSPGGGSNYGYTF	TGTGCCAGCAGCCCGGGAGGGGGCTCGAACTATGGCTACACCTTC
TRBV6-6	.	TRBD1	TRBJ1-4	CASSSPGTGGEKLFF	TGTGCCAGCAGCTCGCCCGGGACAGGAGGTGAAAAACTGTTTTTT